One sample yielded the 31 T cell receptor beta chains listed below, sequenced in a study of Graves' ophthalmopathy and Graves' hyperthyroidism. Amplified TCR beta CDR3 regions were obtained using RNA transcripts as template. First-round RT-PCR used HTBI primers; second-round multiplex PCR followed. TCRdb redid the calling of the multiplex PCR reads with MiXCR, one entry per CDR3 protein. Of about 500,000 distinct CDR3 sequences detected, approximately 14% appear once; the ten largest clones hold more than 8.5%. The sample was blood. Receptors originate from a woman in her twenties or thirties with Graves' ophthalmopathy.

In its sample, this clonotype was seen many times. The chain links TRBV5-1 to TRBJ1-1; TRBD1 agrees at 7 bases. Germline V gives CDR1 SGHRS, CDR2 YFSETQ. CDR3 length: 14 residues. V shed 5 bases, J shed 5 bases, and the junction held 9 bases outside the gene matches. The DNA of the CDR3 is TGCGCCAGCAGGAACGCCGGGACAGCTACTGAAGCTTTCTTT. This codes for CASRNAGTATEAFF.

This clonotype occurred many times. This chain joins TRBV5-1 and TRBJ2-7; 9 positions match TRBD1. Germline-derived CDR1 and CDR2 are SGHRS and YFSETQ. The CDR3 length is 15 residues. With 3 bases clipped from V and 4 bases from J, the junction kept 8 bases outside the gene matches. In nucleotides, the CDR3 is TGCGCCAGCAGCTCCTCCGGGACAGGGCGATACGAGCAGTACTTC. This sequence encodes CASSSSGTGRYEQYF.

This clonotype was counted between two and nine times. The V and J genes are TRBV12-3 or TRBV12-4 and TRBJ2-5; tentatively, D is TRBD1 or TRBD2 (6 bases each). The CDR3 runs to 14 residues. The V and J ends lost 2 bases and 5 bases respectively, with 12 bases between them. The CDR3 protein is CASSLMGGSETQYF. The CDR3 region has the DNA TGTGCCAGCAGTTTAATGGGGGGCTCGGAGACCCAGTACTTC.

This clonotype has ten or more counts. The CDR3 protein is CASRETGRNYGYTF. DNA of the CDR3: TGTGCCAGCAGGGAGACCGGACGGAACTATGGCTACACCTTC. The V and J genes are TRBV6-1 and TRBJ1-2, with D unresolved. CDR3 size: 14 residues. Looked up from germline, CDR1 is MNHNS and CDR2 is SASEGT. Trimming stripped 6 bases from V and 2 bases from J, with 13 bases between.

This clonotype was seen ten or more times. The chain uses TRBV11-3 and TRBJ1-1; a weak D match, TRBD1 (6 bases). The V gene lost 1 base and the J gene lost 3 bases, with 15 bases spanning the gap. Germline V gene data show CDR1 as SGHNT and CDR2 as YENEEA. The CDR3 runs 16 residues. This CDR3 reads CASSLVRGIGDTEAFF. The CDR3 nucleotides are TGTGCCAGCAGCTTAGTTAGGGGGATTGGGGACACTGAAGCTTTCTTT. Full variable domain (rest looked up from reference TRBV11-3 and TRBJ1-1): EAGVVQSPRYKIIEKKQPVAFWCNPISGHNTLYWYLQNLGQGPELLIRYENEEAVDDSQLPKDRFSAERLKGVDSTLKIQPAELGDSAVYLCASSLVRGIGDTEAFFGQGTRLTVV.

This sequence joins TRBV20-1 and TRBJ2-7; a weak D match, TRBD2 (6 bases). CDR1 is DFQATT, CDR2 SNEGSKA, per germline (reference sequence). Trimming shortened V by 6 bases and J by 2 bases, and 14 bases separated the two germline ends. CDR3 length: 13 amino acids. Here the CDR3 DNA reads TGCAGTGCAAAGCACCCGGGGGCCTACGAGCAGTACTTC. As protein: CSAKHPGAYEQYF.

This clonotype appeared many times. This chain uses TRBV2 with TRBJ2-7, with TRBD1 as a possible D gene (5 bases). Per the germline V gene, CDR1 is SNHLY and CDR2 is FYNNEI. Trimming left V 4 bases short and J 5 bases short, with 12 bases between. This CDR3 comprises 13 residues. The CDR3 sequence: CASSGYGAHEQYF. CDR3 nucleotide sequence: TGTGCCAGCAGTGGATATGGGGCACACGAGCAGTACTTC.

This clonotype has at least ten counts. The CDR3: CASSDSSGTNSPLHF. In DNA, the CDR3 is TGTGCCAGCAGTGATTCGTCAGGGACCAATTCACCCCTCCACTTT. The chain links TRBV2 to TRBJ1-6; D is possibly TRBD1 (5 bases). Germline CDR1 SNHLY, CDR2 FYNNEI. Trimming took off 3 bases at V and 7 bases at J, with 13 bases between the two ends. The CDR3 length is 15 residues.

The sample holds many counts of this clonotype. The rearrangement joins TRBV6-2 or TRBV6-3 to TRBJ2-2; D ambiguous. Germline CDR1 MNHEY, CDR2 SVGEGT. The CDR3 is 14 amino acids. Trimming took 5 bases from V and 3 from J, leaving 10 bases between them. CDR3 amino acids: CASSRQAHTGELFF. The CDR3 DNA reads TGTGCCAGCAGTCGGCAGGCCCACACCGGGGAGCTGTTTTTT.

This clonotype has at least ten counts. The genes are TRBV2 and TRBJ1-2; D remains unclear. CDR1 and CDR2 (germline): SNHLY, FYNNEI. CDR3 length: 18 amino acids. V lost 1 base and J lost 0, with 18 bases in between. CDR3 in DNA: TGTGCCAGCAGTGAAGTAGGACCTACCCACCGAGCTAACTATGGCTACACCTTC. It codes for CASSEVGPTHRANYGYTF.

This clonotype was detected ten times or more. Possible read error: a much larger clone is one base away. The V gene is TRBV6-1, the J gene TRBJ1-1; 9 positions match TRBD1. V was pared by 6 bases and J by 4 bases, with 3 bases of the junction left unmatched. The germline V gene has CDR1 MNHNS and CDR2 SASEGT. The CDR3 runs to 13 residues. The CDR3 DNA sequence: TGTGCCAGCAGCCGGGACAGGGTCACTGAAGCTTTCTTT. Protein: CASSRDRVTEAFF.

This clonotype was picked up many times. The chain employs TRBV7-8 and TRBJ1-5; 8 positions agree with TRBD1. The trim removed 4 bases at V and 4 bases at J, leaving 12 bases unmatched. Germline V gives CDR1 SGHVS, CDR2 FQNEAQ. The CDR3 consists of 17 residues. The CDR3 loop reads CASSWGSWDRRNQPQHF. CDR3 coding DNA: TGTGCCAGCAGCTGGGGGTCGTGGGACAGGCGGAATCAGCCCCAGCATTTT.

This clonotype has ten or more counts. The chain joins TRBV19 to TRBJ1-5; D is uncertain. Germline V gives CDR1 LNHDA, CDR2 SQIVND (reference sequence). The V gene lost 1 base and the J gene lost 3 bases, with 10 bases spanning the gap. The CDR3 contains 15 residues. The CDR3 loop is CASSIGMGSNQPQHF. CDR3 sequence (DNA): TGTGCCAGTAGTATAGGGATGGGATCCAATCAGCCCCAGCATTTT.

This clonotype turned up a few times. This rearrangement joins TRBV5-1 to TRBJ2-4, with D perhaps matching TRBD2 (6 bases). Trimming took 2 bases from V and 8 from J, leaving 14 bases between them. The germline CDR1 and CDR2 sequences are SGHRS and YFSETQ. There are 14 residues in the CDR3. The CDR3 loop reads CASSFDPREDIQYF. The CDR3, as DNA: TGCGCCAGCAGCTTCGACCCTAGGGAGGACATTCAGTACTTC.

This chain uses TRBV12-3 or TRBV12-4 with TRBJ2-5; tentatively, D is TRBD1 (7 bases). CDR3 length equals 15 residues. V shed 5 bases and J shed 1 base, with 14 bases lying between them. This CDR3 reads CASSPEGQLQETQYF. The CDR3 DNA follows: TGTGCCAGCAGTCCGGAGGGACAGCTCCAAGAGACCCAGTACTTC.

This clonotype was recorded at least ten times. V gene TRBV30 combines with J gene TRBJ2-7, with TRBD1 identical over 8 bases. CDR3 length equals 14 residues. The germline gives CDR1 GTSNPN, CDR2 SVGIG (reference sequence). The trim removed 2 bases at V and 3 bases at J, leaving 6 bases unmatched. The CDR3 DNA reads TGTGCCTGGAGTCAGGACAGGGTTAACTACGAGCAGTACTTC. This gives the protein CAWSQDRVNYEQYF.

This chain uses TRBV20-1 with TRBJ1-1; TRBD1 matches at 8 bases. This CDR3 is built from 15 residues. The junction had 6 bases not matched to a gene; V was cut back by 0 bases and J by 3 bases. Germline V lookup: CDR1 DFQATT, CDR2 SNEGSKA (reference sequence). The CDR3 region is CSAREKQGVYTEAFF. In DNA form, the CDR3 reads TGCAGTGCTAGAGAAAAACAGGGGGTGTACACTGAAGCTTTCTTT.

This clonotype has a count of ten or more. This CDR3 reads CSARELLVYEQYF. The DNA of the CDR3 is TGCAGTGCTAGAGAGCTACTAGTTTACGAGCAGTACTTC. The chain is built from TRBV20-1 and TRBJ2-7, with D possibly TRBD2 on 5 matching bases. The ends were cut back, 0 bases at V and 4 bases at J, with 10 bases in the middle. Germline-derived CDR1 and CDR2 are DFQATT and SNEGSKA (reference sequence). This CDR3 is built from 13 residues.

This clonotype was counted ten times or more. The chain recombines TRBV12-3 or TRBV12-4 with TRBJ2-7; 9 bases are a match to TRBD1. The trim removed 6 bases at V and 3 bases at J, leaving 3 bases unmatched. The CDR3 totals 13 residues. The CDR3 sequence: CASSRTGDYEQYF. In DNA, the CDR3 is TGTGCCAGCAGCAGGACAGGGGACTACGAGCAGTACTTC.

The CDR3 is CASTKAGRGRIETQYF. The DNA for the CDR3 is TGTGCCAGCACCAAGGCAGGCAGGGGGCGGATAGAGACCCAGTACTTC. The chain links TRBV6-1 to TRBJ2-5; 8 bases are shared with TRBD1. There are 16 residues in the CDR3. Germline assignment: CDR1 MNHNS and CDR2 SASEGT. The J segment lost 4 bases and the V segment lost 7 bases, leaving 14 bases of the junction unmatched.

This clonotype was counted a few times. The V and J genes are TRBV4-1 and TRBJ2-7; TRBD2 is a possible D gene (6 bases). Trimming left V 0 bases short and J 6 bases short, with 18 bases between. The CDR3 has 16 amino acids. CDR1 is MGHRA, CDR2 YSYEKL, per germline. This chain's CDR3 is CASSQDAGRGASEQYF. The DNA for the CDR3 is TGCGCCAGCAGCCAAGATGCTGGACGCGGGGCCTCCGAGCAGTACTTC.

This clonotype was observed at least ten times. The CDR3: CASKRDRGHEQYF. Here the CDR3 DNA reads TGTGCCAGCAAAAGGGACAGGGGACACGAGCAGTACTTC. This chain links TRBV6-1 with TRBJ2-7; 10 nucleotides align to TRBD1. The V segment lost 7 bases and the J segment 5 bases; nucleotides outside the gene matches: 5. Germline CDR1 MNHNS, CDR2 SASEGT. This CDR3 spans 13 amino acids.

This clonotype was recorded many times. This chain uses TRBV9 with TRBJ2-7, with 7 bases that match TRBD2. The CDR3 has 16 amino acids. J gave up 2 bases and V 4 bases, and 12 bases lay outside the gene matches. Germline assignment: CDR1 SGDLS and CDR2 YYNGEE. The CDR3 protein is CASSPRAGEFPYEQYF. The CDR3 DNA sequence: TGTGCCAGCAGCCCCCGCGCGGGAGAATTTCCCTACGAGCAGTACTTC.

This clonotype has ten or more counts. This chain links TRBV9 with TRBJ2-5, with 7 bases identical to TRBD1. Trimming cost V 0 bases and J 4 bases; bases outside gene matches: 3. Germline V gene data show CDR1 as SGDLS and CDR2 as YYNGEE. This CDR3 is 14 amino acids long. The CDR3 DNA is TGTGCCAGCAGCGTAGCACAGGGGAGAGAGACCCAGTACTTC. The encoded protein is CASSVAQGRETQYF.

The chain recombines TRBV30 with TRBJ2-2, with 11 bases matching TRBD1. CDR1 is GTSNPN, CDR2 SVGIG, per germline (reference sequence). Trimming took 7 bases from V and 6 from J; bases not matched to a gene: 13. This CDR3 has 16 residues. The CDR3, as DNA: TGTGCCTCCCTGGAAGATCCGGGACAGGGGGCCGGGGAGCTGTTTTTT. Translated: CASLEDPGQGAGELFF. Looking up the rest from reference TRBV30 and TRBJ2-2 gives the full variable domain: SQTIHQWPATLVQPVGSPLSLECTVEGTSNPNLYWYRQAAGRGLQLLFYSVGIGQISSEVPQNLSASRPQDRQFILSSKKLLLSDSGFYLCASLEDPGQGAGELFFGEGSRLTVL.

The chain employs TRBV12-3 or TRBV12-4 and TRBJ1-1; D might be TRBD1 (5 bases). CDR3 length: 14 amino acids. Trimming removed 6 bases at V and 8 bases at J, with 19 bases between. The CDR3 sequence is CASSPLGARIEAFF. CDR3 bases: TGTGCCAGCAGCCCCCTCGGGGCACGGATAGAAGCTTTCTTT.

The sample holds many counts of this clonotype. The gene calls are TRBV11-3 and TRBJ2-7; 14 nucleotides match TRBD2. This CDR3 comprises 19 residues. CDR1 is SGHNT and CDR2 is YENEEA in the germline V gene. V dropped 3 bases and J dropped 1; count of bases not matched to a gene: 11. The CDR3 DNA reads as TGTGCCAGCAGCTTCGGGACTAGCGGGAGTTTATTTGGGTCCTACGAGCAGTACTTC. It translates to CASSFGTSGSLFGSYEQYF.

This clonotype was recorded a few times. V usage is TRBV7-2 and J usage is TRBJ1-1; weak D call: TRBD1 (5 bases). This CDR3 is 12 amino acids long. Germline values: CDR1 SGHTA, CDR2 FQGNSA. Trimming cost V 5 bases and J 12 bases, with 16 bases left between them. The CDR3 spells CASSRDPGRTFF. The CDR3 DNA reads TGTGCCAGCAGCCGGGACCCAGGGCGGACTTTCTTT.

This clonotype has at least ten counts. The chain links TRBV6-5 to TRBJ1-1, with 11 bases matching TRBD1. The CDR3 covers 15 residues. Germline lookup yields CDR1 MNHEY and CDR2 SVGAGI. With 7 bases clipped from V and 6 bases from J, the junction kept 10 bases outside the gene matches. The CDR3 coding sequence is TGTGCCAGCACTTCCGGTGGACAGGGGGCGGCTGAAGCTTTCTTT. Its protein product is CASTSGGQGAAEAFF.

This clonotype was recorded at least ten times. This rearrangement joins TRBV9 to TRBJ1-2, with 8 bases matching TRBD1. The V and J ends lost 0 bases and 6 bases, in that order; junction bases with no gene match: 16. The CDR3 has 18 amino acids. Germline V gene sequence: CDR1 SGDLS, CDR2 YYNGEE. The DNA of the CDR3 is TGTGCCAGCAGCGTAGCAGCGGCCTGGCAGGGGGCGCGGGATGGCTACACCTTC. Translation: CASSVAAAWQGARDGYTF.

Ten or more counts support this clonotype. Written as DNA, the CDR3 is TGTGCCAGCAGTTACTTGCTCGGACAGGGGGATGGCTACGAGCAGTACTTC. This sequence encodes CASSYLLGQGDGYEQYF. The rearrangement joins TRBV6-2 or TRBV6-3 to TRBJ2-7; 10 bases align to TRBD1. This CDR3 is built from 17 residues. V trimming: 1 base; J trimming: 3 bases; junction bases outside the gene matches: 9. From germline, CDR1 is MNHEY and CDR2 SVGEGT.